Shown below are 6 T cell receptor beta chains from a single sample sequenced in a study of shared clonotypes between healthy human individuals. Profiled with immunoSEQ multiplex PCR; TCRdb holds only in-frame clones, not every one. The sample consists of hundreds of thousands of clones, 97% of them appearing once. The specimen was naive CD4+ T cells sorted from blood. The sample's subset: CD45RA+ positively selected. The receptors originated from a woman aged 25 to 39 in good health.

The chain joins TRBV5-5 to TRBJ2-7; 7 positions match TRBD2. CDR3 length: 16 residues. Germline values: CDR1 SGHKS, CDR2 YYEKEE (reference sequence). V trimming: 0 bases; J trimming: 1 base; junction bases outside the gene matches: 7. The CDR3 sequence: CASSLGAGEVSYEQYF. The CDR3 bases are TGTGCCAGCAGCTTGGGGGCGGGAGAGGTATCCTACGAGCAGTACTTC. Drawing the rest from reference TRBV5-5 and TRBJ2-7, the complete variable domain is DAGVTQSPTHLIKTRGQQVTLRCSPISGHKSVSWYQQVLGQGPQFIFQYYEKEERGRGNFPDRFSARQFPNYSSELNVNALLLGDSALYLCASSLGAGEVSYEQYFGPGTRLTVT.

The chain couples TRBV19 to TRBJ2-7, with a tentative D call TRBD1 (5 bases). The CDR3 length is 16 residues. Trimming took off 3 bases at V and 5 bases at J, with 20 bases between the two ends. Germline lookup yields CDR1 LNHDA and CDR2 SQIVND (reference sequence). The CDR3 region has the DNA TGTGCCAGTAGTATGGGAATAAGGGGAAAGATGAACGAGCAGTACTTC. This codes for CASSMGIRGKMNEQYF.

V gene TRBV28 combines with J gene TRBJ2-5; 10 positions match TRBD1. CDR1 is MDHEN, CDR2 SYDVKM, per germline. The CDR3 covers 16 residues. Trimming removed 2 bases from V and 2 bases from J; junction bases left unmatched: 5. The CDR3: CASSLPRGQGQETQYF. The CDR3 DNA reads as TGTGCCAGCAGTTTACCCCGGGGACAGGGGCAAGAGACCCAGTACTTC.

DNA of the CDR3: TGTGCCAGCAGTGAAAAGCTAGCGTGGTTGGGGGGGGATACGCAGTATTTT. It codes for CASSEKLAWLGGDTQYF. The chain employs TRBV2 and TRBJ2-3; 7 bases map to TRBD2. Germline values: CDR1 SNHLY, CDR2 FYNNEI. The CDR3 totals 17 residues. Losses at the gene ends were 2 bases for V and 6 bases for J; bases not matched to a gene: 14.

Notes on this clone: This same CDR3 is encoded by further DNA sequences in the sample. The chain combines TRBV7-9 with TRBJ1-2; D is unclear. Trimming pared 1 base from V and 1 base from J, leaving 4 bases between. This CDR3 is 13 amino acids long. CDR1 is SEHNR and CDR2 is FQNEAQ in the germline V gene (reference sequence). The CDR3 DNA sequence: TGTGCCAGCAGCTTAGGCCGTAACTATGGCTACACCTTC. Translated, it gives CASSLGRNYGYTF.

The chain joins TRBV2 to TRBJ2-2; 7 bases map to TRBD1. V lost 6 bases to trimming and J lost 9 bases; unmatched junction nucleotides: 7. CDR1 is SNHLY and CDR2 is FYNNEI in the germline V gene. This CDR3 has 13 amino acids. The CDR3 sequence: CASRDTGARELFF. CDR3 nucleotide sequence: TGTGCCAGCAGGGACACAGGGGCGCGGGAGCTGTTTTTT.